Below are 22 T cell receptor beta chains sequenced from a single sample in a study of tumor and adjacent non-tumor tissue in lung cancer. The template was RNA from unsorted bulk tissue. Three rounds of nested PCR, following a modified ARM-PCR protocol, produced the TCRbeta library. Using its own MiXCR run on the multiplex PCR reads, TCRdb lists one record per CDR3 protein. The sample has about 70,000 distinct CDR3 sequences, 73% seen once; the top ten hold roughly 27%. Sample: lung tumor tissue. These receptors originate from a man in his 60s with non-small cell lung cancer.

The chain uses TRBV11-3 and TRBJ2-1, with TRBD2 matching over 7 bases. The V and J ends lost 4 bases and 5 bases, in that order; junction bases with no gene match: 11. Per germline, CDR1 SGHNT and CDR2 YENEEA. This CDR3 spans 16 amino acids. The CDR3 region is CASSSQGLPVNNEQFF. Here the CDR3 DNA reads TGTGCCAGCAGCTCCCAGGGACTACCGGTGAACAATGAGCAGTTCTTC.

As for this clonotype: The junction differs from germline at one of its ends, possibly a read error. The rearrangement joins TRBV12-3 or TRBV12-4 to TRBJ1-5; 7 bases fit TRBD1. This CDR3 spans 14 amino acids. The CDR3 coding sequence is TGTGACAGCAGTCCGACAGGGAGCAATCCGCCCCAGCATTTT. Its translation: CDSSPTGSNPPQHF.

This clonotype was detected once. This rearrangement joins TRBV20-1 to TRBJ2-1; the match to TRBD2 covers 9 bases. The germline gives CDR1 DFQATT, CDR2 SNEGSKA (reference sequence). The CDR3 has 16 amino acids. CDR3: CGARDRAGLATNEQFF. The CDR3, as DNA: TGCGGCGCTAGAGATAGGGCGGGACTAGCCACCAATGAGCAGTTCTTC.

Note on this clonotype: The CDR3 does not close with the conserved phenylalanine or tryptophan, likely indicating a read error. The V and J genes are TRBV11-3 and TRBJ2-1, with 9 bases matching TRBD2. The CDR3 loop spans 16 amino acids. Germline-derived CDR1 and CDR2 are SGHNT and YENEEA. V trimming: 6 bases; J trimming: 2 bases; junction bases outside the gene matches: 8. The CDR3 DNA is TGTGCCAGCAGTTCCGTGACTAGCGGTACCTACAATGAGCAGTTCATC. This codes for CASSSVTSGTYNEQFI.

As for this clonotype: Relative to the germline gene, one junction end is altered; a read error may explain this. The rearrangement links TRBV6-1 to TRBJ2-7; no clear D. The germline gives CDR1 MNHNS, CDR2 SASEGT. The CDR3 length is 12 residues. CDR3: CVSSEASYEQYF. The CDR3 DNA sequence: TGTGTCAGCAGTGAAGCCAGTTACGAGCAGTACTTC.

Remarks on this clonotype: At one of its ends the junction is not consistent with the germline gene, which may arise from a read error. The rearrangement uses TRBV12-3 or TRBV12-4 and TRBJ2-1; D might be TRBD2 (6 bases). This CDR3 is built from 14 residues. The CDR3 region has the DNA TGTGCCAACAGTCCAGGATTAGCGGACGATGAGCAATTCTTC. This sequence encodes CANSPGLADDEQFF.

Regarding this clonotype: At one of its ends the junction is not consistent with the germline gene, which may arise from a read error. The V call is TRBV6-5, the J call TRBJ1-5, with D possibly matching TRBD1 (5 bases). This CDR3 is built from 14 residues. Germline V gene lookup returns CDR1 MNHEY and CDR2 SVGAGI. The CDR3: CASNYSGGNQPQHF. CDR3 in DNA: TGTGCCAGCAATTATTCGGGGGGTAATCAACCCCAGCATTTT.

As to this clonotype: A single base separates this from a much larger clone, so it may be a read error. CDR3 sequence (DNA): TGTGCCAGCAACTTAAGGATCAACACTGAAGCTTTCTTT. Amino acid sequence: CASNLRINTEAFF. The V gene is TRBV13, the J gene TRBJ1-1; no clear D. The length of the CDR3 is 13 residues. Per germline, CDR1 PRHDT and CDR2 FYEKMQ (reference sequence). Together with reference TRBV13 and TRBJ1-1, the CDR3 gives the full variable domain: AAGVIQSPRHLIKEKRETATLKCYPIPRHDTVYWYQQGPGQDPQFLISFYEKMQSDKGSIPDRFSAQQFSDYHSELNMSSLELGDSALYFCASNLRINTEAFFGQGTRLTVV.

The chain joins TRBV6-2 or TRBV6-3 to TRBJ1-6; TRBD1 might be the D (5 bases). Trimming took off 2 bases at V and 17 bases at J, with 22 bases between the two ends. The CDR3 loop spans 15 amino acids. The V gene's germline CDR1 is MNHEY and CDR2 SVGEGT. The CDR3 loop is CASSYPGRNNSAFHF. The CDR3 DNA reads TGTGCCAGCAGTTACCCGGGACGGAATAATTCAGCCTTCCACTTT.

This clonotype was counted ten times or more. V gene TRBV19 combines with J gene TRBJ1-1; maybe TRBD1 (5 bases). The V end lost 5 bases, the J end lost 6 bases, and 22 bases lay between the germline ends. CDR1 is LNHDA, CDR2 SQIVND, per germline (reference sequence). The CDR3 totals 16 residues. The CDR3 DNA is TGTGCCAGTAGTTCCGGCTCATCTCAGGGTTTCTCTGAAGCTTTCTTT. The encoded protein is CASSSGSSQGFSEAFF.

Comment on this clonotype: Relative to the germline gene, one junction end is altered; a read error may explain this. The chain joins TRBV6-5 to TRBJ1-5; the D is unclear. CDR1 MNHEY and CDR2 SVGAGI come from the germline V gene. CDR3 length: 13 amino acids. The CDR3 coding sequence is TGTGCCAGCTGTTATAGGCTGAATCAGTCCCAGCATTTT. This codes for CASCYRLNQSQHF.

By proportion, this clonotype is medium-sized. The chain couples TRBV29-1 to TRBJ2-2; a weak D match, TRBD1 (6 bases). Germline-derived CDR1 and CDR2 are SQVTM and ANQGSEA. The V and J ends lost 8 bases and 5 bases respectively, with 18 bases between them. There are 14 residues in the CDR3. As DNA, the CDR3 is TGCAGCTGTCGTCAGGGGAGTTTGACCGGGGAGCTGTTTTTT. It yields the protein CSCRQGSLTGELFF.

This clonotype was found a few times. With a much larger clone just one base away, this may be a read error. The V and J genes are TRBV5-1 and TRBJ2-5; TRBD2 matches 8 bases. Germline V lookup: CDR1 SGHRS, CDR2 YFSETQ. The CDR3 is 17 amino acids. CDR3 coding DNA: TGCGCCAGCAGCTTGGGCCCTAGCGGGTACATACAAGAGAGCCAGTGCTTC. Its protein product is CASSLGPSGYIQESQCF.

As concerns this clonotype: A junction end diverges from the germline sequence, so it may reflect a read error. The rearrangement joins TRBV28 to TRBJ2-7; D remains ambiguous. CDR3 length: 14 residues. Germline assignment: CDR1 MDHEN and CDR2 SYDVKM. The CDR3 protein is CVSSMRSVPYEQYF. The CDR3 DNA sequence: TGTGTCAGCAGTATGCGGTCCGTCCCATACGAACAGTACTTC.

The chain has TRBV20-1 and TRBJ2-5; D remains ambiguous. This CDR3 region has 12 residues. In germline, CDR1 is DFQATT, CDR2 SNEGSKA (reference sequence). V was shortened by 3 bases and J by 9 bases, with 14 bases between the two germline ends. This chain's CDR3 is CSAREHVRAQYF. DNA for the CDR3: TGCAGTGCTAGGGAACATGTCCGGGCCCAGTACTTC.

The table lists this clonotype with a few counts. This sequence joins TRBV2 and TRBJ1-5; possible D gene TRBD1, 5 bases. Germline V gene sequence: CDR1 SNHLY, CDR2 FYNNEI. V lost 5 bases to trimming and J lost 1 base, with 6 bases between them. The CDR3 covers 13 residues. This CDR3 is CASSRDSNQPQHF. The CDR3, as DNA: TGTGCCAGCAGTCGGGACAGCAATCAGCCCCAGCATTTT.

The rearrangement uses TRBV5-1 and TRBJ2-1; D tentatively fits TRBD1 or TRBD2 (5 bases each). Germline V lookup: CDR1 SGHRS, CDR2 YFSETQ. This CDR3 contains 12 residues. Trimming took 4 bases from V and 8 from J, leaving 10 bases between them. The CDR3 coding sequence is TGCGCCAGCAGCCTACTGGGGGATGAGCAGTTCTTC. Residues: CASSLLGDEQFF.

For this clonotype: The junction differs from germline at one of its ends, possibly a read error. The V and J genes are TRBV5-4 and TRBJ2-7, with 8 bases fitting TRBD1. This CDR3 is built from 12 residues. The germline V gene encodes CDR1 SGHNT and CDR2 YYREEE (reference sequence). CDR3 DNA sequence: TGTGCCTGCAGCTTGACGGCGGGACAGGAGTACTTC. Residues: CACSLTAGQEYF.

J is TRBJ2-2 and V is TRBV20-1; TRBD2 agrees at 9 bases. The V gene end was trimmed by 7 bases and the J gene end by 5 bases; junction bases not matched to a gene: 14. In germline, CDR1 is DFQATT, CDR2 SNEGSKA (reference sequence). This CDR3 is 16 amino acids long. This CDR3 reads CSGTLAGGPETGELFF. CDR3 nucleotides: TGCAGTGGTACTTTGGCGGGAGGGCCGGAAACCGGGGAGCTGTTTTTT.

The chain couples TRBV5-6 to TRBJ2-6; D possibly corresponds to TRBD2 (5 bases). The V gene lost 5 bases and the J gene lost 2 bases, with 8 bases spanning the gap. CDR3 size: 14 residues. The V gene's germline CDR1 is SGHDT and CDR2 YYEEEE. Here the CDR3 reads CASSGRPGANVLTF. In DNA form, the CDR3 reads TGTGCCAGCAGTGGGAGACCTGGGGCCAACGTCCTGACTTTC.

Concerning this clonotype: At one boundary the junction diverges from the germline segment, which might be a read error. V gene TRBV6-5 combines with J gene TRBJ1-5; weak D call: TRBD1 (6 bases). Germline CDR1 reads MNHEY; CDR2 reads SVGAGI. CDR3 size: 12 residues. Here the CDR3 reads CASSIQGGPHHF. The CDR3 DNA is TGTGCCAGCAGTATACAGGGAGGACCCCATCATTTT.

A note on this clonotype: One junction end disagrees with the germline gene, perhaps due to a read error. This rearrangement joins TRBV20-1 to TRBJ1-2; D is undetermined. From germline, CDR1 is DFQATT and CDR2 SNEGSKA (reference sequence). This CDR3 comprises 13 residues. The CDR3 DNA follows: TGCAGTGCTGAGGGAGTCCCCCGCTATGGCTGCACCTTC. Translation gives CSAEGVPRYGCTF.